This T cell receptor beta chain was identified during a study of CD8+ T cells in alopecia areata. This clone was counted a few times. Antigen specificity is unknown. Noted treatment: oral pan-JAK inhibitor, 5-10 mg twice daily. Peripheral blood and lesional scalp punch biopsies came from alopecia areata patients. The CDR3 extends over 13 amino acids. The germline V gene has CDR1 GTSNPN and CDR2 SVGIG (reference sequence). Trimming removed 4 bases from V and 0 bases from J, with 9 bases in between. RNA extraction and reverse transcription yielded cDNA as sequencing template. The method was immunoSEQ multiplex PCR; TCRdb's version includes in-frame clones alone and lacks a portion of them. Seen here are tens of thousands of clones, around 46% observed once, and the top ten hold around 21%. General study points: It was less clear whether patients shared TCRs than it was in mice, possibly because of HLA. Many expanded lesional clones remained in scalp and blood on tofacitinib. Scalp clonality and expanded CD8+ clones among the top 100 were significantly decreased by tofacitinib.

The V and J genes are TRBV30 and TRBJ1-1, with TRBD1 as a possible D gene (5 bases). The receptor was isolated from a human donor with alopecia areata. Sequenced material: CD8+ T cells sorted from blood, taken at roughly week 38, from a patient treated with tofacitinib. CDR3 protein: CAWTQAVNTEAFF. The CDR3 region has the DNA TGTGCCTGGACACAGGCCGTGAACACTGAAGCTTTCTTT.